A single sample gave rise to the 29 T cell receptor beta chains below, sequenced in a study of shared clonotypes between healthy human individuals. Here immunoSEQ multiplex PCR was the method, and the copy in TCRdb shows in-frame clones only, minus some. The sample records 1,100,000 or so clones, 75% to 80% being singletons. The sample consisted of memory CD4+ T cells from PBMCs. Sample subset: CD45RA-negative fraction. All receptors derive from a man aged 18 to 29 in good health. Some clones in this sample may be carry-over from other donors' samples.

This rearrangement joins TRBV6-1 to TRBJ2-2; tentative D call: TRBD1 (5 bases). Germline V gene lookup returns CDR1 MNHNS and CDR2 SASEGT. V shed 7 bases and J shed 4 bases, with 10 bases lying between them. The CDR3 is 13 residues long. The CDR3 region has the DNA TGTGCCAGCAAATTACAGGTCACCGGGGAGCTGTTTTTT. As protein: CASKLQVTGELFF.

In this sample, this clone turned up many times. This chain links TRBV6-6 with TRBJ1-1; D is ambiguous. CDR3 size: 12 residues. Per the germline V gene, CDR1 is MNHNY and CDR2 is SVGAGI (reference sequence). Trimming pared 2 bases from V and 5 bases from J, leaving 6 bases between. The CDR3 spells CASSYVGTEAFF. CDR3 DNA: TGTGCCAGCAGTTACGTCGGTACTGAAGCTTTCTTT.

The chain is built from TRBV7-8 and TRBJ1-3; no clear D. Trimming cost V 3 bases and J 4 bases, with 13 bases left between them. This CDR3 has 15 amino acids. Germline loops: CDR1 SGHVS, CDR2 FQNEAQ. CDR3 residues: CASSFPMVRGNTIYF. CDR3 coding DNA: TGTGCCAGCAGCTTCCCGATGGTGCGCGGAAACACCATATATTTT.

The CDR3, as DNA: TGTGCCAGCAGCTTAATGGGCCTAGGGGTAGATACGCAGTATTTT. Its translation is CASSLMGLGVDTQYF. The chain recombines TRBV7-3 with TRBJ2-3; D might be TRBD1 (5 bases). This CDR3 has 15 amino acids. V was trimmed by 1 base and J by 5 bases, leaving 13 bases between them. Germline values: CDR1 SGHTA, CDR2 FQGTGA.

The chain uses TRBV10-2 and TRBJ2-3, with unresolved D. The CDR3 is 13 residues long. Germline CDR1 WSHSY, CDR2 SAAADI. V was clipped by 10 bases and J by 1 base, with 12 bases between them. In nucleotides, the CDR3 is TGCGCCACCGGACCTGAGGGCACAGATACGCAGTATTTT. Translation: CATGPEGTDTQYF.

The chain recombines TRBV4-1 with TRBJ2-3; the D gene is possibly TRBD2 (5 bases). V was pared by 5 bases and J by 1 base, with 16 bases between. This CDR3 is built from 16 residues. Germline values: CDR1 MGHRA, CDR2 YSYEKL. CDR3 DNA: TGCGCCAGCAGCTCAAGGGAGCTCGCGGGCACAGATACGCAGTATTTT. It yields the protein CASSSRELAGTDTQYF.

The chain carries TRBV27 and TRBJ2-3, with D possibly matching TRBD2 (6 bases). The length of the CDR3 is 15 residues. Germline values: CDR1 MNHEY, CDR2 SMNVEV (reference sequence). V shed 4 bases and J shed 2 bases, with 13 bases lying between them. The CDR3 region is CASSWYGGPTDTQYF. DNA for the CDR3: TGTGCCAGCAGTTGGTACGGGGGACCCACAGATACGCAGTATTTT.

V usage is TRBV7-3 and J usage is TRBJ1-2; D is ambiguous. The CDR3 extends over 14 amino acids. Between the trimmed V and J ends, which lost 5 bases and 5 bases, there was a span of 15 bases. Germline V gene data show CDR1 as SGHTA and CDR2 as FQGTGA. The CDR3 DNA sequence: TGTGCCAGCAGCCCCTCAAACAATGGGTATGGCTACACCTTC. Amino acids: CASSPSNNGYGYTF.

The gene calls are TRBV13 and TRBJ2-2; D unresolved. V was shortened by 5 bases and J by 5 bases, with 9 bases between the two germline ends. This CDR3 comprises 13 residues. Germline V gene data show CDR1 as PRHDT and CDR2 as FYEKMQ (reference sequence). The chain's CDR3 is CASSIRPTGELFF. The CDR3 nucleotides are TGTGCCAGCAGCATCCGGCCTACCGGGGAGCTGTTTTTT.

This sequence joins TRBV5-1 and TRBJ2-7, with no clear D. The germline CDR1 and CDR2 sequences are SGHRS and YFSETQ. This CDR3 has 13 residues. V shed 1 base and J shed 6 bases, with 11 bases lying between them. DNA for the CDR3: TGCGCCAGCAGCTTGCAAGGCTCCGCCGAGCAGTACTTC. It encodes CASSLQGSAEQYF. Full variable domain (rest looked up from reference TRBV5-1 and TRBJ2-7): KAGVTQTPRYLIKTRGQQVTLSCSPISGHRSVSWYQQTPGQGLQFLFEYFSETQRNKGNFPGRFSGRQFSNSRSEMNVSTLELGDSALYLCASSLQGSAEQYFGPGTRLTVT.

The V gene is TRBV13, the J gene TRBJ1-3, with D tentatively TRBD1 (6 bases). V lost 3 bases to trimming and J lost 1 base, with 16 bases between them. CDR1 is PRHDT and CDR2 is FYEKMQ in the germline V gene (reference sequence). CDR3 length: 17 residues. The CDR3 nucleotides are TGTGCCAGCAGCTTGCTAGGGAGGGGGTCTTCTGGAAACACCATATATTTT. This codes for CASSLLGRGSSGNTIYF.

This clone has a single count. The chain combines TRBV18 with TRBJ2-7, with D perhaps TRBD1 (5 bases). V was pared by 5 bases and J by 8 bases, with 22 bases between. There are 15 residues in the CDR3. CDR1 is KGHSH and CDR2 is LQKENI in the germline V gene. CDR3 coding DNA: TGTGCCAGCTCATCAGGGATGGCTTCCTTTACGAAGCAGTACTTC. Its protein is CASSSGMASFTKQYF.

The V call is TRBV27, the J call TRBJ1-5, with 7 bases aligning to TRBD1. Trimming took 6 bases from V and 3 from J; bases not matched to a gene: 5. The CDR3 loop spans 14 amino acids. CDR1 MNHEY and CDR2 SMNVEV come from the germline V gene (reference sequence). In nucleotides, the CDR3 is TGTGCCAGCAGCAGGGGGTCGTTCAATCAGCCCCAGCATTTT. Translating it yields CASSRGSFNQPQHF.

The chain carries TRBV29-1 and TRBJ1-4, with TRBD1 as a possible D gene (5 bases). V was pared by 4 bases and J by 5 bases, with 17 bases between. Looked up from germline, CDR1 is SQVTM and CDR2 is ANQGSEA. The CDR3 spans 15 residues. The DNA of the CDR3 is TGCAGCGTTGCCTTTCAGCAGGGACGAAATGAAAAACTGTTTTTT. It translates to CSVAFQQGRNEKLFF. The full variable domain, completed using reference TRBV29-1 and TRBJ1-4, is SAVISQKPSRDICQRGTSLTIQCQVDSQVTMMFWYRQQPGQSLTLIATANQGSEATYESGFVIDKFPISRPNLTFSTLTVSNMSPEDSSIYLCSVAFQQGRNEKLFFGSGTQLSVL.

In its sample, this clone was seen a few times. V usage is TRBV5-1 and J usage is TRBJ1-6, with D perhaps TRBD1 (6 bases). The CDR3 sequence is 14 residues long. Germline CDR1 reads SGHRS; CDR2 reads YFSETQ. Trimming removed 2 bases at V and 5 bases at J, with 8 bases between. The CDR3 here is CASSLGTHNSPLHF. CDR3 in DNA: TGCGCCAGCAGCTTAGGGACACATAATTCACCCCTCCACTTT.

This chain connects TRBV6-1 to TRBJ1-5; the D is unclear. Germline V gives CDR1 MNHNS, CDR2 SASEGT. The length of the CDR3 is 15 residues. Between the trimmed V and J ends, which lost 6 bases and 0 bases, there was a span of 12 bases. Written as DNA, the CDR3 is TGTGCCAGCAGGAGCAAGGGAAGTAGCAATCAGCCCCAGCATTTT. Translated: CASRSKGSSNQPQHF.

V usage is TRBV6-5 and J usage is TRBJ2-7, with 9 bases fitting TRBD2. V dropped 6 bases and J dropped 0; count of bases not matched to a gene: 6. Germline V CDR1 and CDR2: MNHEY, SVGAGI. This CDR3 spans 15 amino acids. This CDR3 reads CASRPSSGTSYEQYF. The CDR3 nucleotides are TGTGCCAGCAGGCCGTCTAGCGGGACCTCCTACGAGCAGTACTTC.

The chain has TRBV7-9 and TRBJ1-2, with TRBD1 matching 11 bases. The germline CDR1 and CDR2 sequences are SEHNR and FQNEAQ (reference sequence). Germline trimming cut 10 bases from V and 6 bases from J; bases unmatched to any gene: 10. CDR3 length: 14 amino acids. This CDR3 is CAIQSGTGGNGYTF. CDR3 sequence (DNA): TGTGCCATCCAAAGTGGGACAGGGGGAAATGGCTACACCTTC.

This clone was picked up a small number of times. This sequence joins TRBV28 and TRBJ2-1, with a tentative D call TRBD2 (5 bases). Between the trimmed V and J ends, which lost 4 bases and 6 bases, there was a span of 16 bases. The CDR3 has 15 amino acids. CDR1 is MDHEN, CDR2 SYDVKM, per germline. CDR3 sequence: CASSSNSVRFNEQFF. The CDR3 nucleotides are TGTGCCAGCAGTTCTAATAGCGTAAGATTCAATGAGCAGTTCTTC.

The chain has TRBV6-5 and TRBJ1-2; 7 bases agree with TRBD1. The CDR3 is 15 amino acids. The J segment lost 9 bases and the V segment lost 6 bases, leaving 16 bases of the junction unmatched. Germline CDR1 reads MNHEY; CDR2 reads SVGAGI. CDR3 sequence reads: CASRKADRDSGSYTF. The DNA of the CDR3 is TGTGCCAGCAGGAAAGCCGACAGGGATAGTGGAAGCTACACCTTC.

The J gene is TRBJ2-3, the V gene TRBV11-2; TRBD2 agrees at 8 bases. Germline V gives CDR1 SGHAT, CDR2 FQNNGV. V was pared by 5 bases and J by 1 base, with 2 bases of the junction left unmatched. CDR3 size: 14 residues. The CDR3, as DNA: TGTGCCAGCAGCCTACTAGCGGGCACAGATACGCAGTATTTT. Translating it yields CASSLLAGTDTQYF.

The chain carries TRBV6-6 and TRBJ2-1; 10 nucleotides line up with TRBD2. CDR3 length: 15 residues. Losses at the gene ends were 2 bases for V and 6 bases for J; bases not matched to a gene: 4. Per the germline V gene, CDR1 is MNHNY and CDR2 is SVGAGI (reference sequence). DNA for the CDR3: TGTGCCAGCAGTTACGTACTAGCGGGATCCAATGAGCAGTTCTTC. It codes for CASSYVLAGSNEQFF.

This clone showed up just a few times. The CDR3 reads CASSRKLGQDAYGYTF. CDR3 DNA: TGTGCCAGCAGCCGGAAATTGGGACAGGATGCCTATGGCTACACCTTC. This chain joins TRBV4-2 and TRBJ1-2; 8 bases match TRBD1. Per the germline V gene, CDR1 is LGHNA and CDR2 is YNFKEQ. This CDR3 has 16 residues. With 4 bases clipped from V and 4 bases from J, the junction kept 11 bases outside the gene matches.

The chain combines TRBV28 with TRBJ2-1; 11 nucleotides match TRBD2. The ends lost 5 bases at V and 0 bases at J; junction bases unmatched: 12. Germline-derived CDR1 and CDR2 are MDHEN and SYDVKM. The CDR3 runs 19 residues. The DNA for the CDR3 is TGTGCCAGCAGTCGCCGGACTAGCGGGTTTGAGGGCTCCTACAATGAGCAGTTCTTC. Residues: CASSRRTSGFEGSYNEQFF. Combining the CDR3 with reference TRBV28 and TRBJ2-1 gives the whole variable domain DVKVTQSSRYLVKRTGEKVFLECVQDMDHENMFWYRQDPGLGLRLIYFSYDVKMKEKGDIPEGYSVSREKKERFSLILESASTNQTSMYLCASSRRTSGFEGSYNEQFFGPGTRLTVL.

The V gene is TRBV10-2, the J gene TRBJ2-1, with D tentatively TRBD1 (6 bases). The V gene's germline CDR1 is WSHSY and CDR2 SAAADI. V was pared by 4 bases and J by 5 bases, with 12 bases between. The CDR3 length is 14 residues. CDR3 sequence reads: CASSALGQNNEQFF. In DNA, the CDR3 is TGCGCCAGCAGTGCGTTAGGACAGAACAATGAGCAGTTCTTC.

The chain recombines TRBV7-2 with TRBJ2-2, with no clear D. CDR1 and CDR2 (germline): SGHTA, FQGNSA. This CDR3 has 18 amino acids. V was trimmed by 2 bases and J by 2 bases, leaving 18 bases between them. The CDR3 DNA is TGTGCCAGCAGCTTAATGCCGGCGGCCCCCATAAACACCGGGGAGCTGTTTTTT. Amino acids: CASSLMPAAPINTGELFF.

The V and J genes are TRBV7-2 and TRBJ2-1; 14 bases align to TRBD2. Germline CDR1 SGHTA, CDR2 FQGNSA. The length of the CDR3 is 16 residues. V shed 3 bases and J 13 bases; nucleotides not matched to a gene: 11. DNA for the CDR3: TGTGCCAGCAGCTTGCTCCCGGGACTAGCGGGAGCTCACCAGTTCTTC. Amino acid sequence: CASSLLPGLAGAHQFF. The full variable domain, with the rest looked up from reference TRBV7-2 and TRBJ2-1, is GAGVSQSPSNKVTEKGKDVELRCDPISGHTALYWYRQSLGQGLEFLIYFQGNSAPDKSGLPSDRFSAERTGGSVSTLTIQRTQQEDSAVYLCASSLLPGLAGAHQFFGPGTRLTVL.

CDR3 in amino acids: CASSTESGNTIYF. The CDR3 DNA reads TGTGCCAGTAGTACCGAGTCTGGAAACACCATATATTTT. The chain uses TRBV19 and TRBJ1-3, with D uncertain. Trimming took 4 bases from V and 1 from J, leaving 5 bases between them. The length of the CDR3 is 13 residues. Germline CDR1 reads LNHDA; CDR2 reads SQIVND (reference sequence).

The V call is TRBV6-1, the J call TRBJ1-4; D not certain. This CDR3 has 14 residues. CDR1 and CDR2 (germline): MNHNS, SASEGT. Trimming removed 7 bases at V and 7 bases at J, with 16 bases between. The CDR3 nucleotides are TGTGCCAGCAAAACTGGTCCAGTTCTTGAAAAACTGTTTTTT. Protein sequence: CASKTGPVLEKLFF.